The following is a TCR beta chain sequence with its context. Germline V gene lookup returns CDR1 KGHDR and CDR2 SFDVKD. V was shortened by 5 bases and J by 7 bases, with 8 bases between the two germline ends. This CDR3 has 12 amino acids. This sample was taken from a study of blood T cell repertoires in COVID-19. Produced via immunoSEQ multiplex PCR; TCRdb's table is partial and in-frame only. In the table there are a few hundred thousand clones, just over 85% of which are singletons. Sequencing was carried out using PBMCs or T cells enriched from blood (not recorded which). This chain uses TRBV24-1 with TRBJ2-1, with a tentative D call TRBD1 (6 bases). The sequence derives from a woman between 40 and 55 years old with acute COVID-19. The CDR3: CATSARGNEQFF. Here the CDR3 DNA reads TGTGCCACCAGTGCGAGGGGGAATGAGCAGTTCTTC.